This TCR beta chain was recorded in a study of post-analysis software for immune sequencing data. Study as a whole: The disease courses covered relapsing-remitting, secondary progressive and progressive-relapsing multiple sclerosis. Study-wide findings and caveats: Patients carried five TRBV segments more frequently than controls did, and TRBV5-6, TRBV5-1 and TRBV20-1 were among them. With F measure, samples from one preparation batch clustered together strongly. Controls' normalized Chao1 diversity significantly exceeded that of multiple sclerosis patients.

Germline V gene data show CDR1 as ENHRY and CDR2 as SYGVKD. This CDR3 is 14 amino acids long. V shed 5 bases and J 4 bases; nucleotides not matched to a gene: 5. Comment on this clonotype: Its specificity is not known.

Unique molecular identifiers featured in each of the TCR beta cDNA libraries. cDNA molecules numbering 400,000 to 550,000 came from around 1 to 10 million T cells. TCRdb reanalysed the PCR reads using MiXCR and keeps one entry per CDR3 protein. The top ten clones hold roughly 4.4% of a sample with under 900,000 distinct CDR3 sequences, roughly 50% of them seen once. The receptor's source is a girl aged 10-17 years with multiple sclerosis. Specimen: blood. The chain carries TRBV10-3 and TRBJ2-3; TRBD1 matches 8 bases. CDR3 DNA sequence: TGTGCCATCAGTACAGGGGGTATCGCAGATACGCAGTATTTT. Its protein is CAISTGGIADTQYF.